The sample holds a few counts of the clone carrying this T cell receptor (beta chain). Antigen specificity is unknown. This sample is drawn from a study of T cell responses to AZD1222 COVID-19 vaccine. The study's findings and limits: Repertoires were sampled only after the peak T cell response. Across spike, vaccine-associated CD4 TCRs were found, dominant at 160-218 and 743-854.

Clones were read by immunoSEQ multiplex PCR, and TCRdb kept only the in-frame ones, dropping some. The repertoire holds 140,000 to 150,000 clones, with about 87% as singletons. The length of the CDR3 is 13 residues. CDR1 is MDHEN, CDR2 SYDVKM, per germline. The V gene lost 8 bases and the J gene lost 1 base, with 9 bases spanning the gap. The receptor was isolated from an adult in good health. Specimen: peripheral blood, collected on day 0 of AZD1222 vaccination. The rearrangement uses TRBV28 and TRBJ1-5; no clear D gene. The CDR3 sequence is CASRAPSNQPQHF. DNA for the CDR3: TGTGCCAGCCGGGCCCCCAGCAATCAGCCCCAGCATTTT.